These 10 T cell receptor beta chains share one sample of origin, sequenced in a study of CD8+ T cells in alopecia areata. TCR sequencing used cDNA made by reverse transcription of extracted RNA. Using immunoSEQ multiplex PCR, the repertoire was profiled, and TCRdb retains in-frame clones only, with some absent. The sample records about 180,000 clones, approximately 50% being singletons. Treatment reported: oral pan-JAK inhibitor, 5-10 mg twice daily. Sequenced material: CD8+ T cells sorted from blood, taken around week 54, from a patient treated with tofacitinib. The source of these receptors is a human donor with alopecia areata.

The chain carries TRBV6-5 and TRBJ2-7, with 7 bases identical to TRBD1. The CDR3 contains 14 residues. With V trimmed by 0 bases and J by 7 bases, 6 bases remained unmatched. Per the germline V gene, CDR1 is MNHEY and CDR2 is SVGAGI. The CDR3 region is CASSYSGQNGEQYF. CDR3 in DNA: TGTGCCAGCAGTTACTCGGGACAGAACGGGGAGCAGTACTTC.

The chain links TRBV5-6 to TRBJ1-5; 8 bases match TRBD1. Trimming at V came to 1 base and at J to 4 bases, leaving 7 bases not matched to a gene. This CDR3 contains 16 residues. Germline lookup yields CDR1 SGHDT and CDR2 YYEEEE. The CDR3 reads CASSLWPGGGNQPQHF. The DNA for the CDR3 is TGTGCCAGCAGCTTGTGGCCAGGGGGCGGGAATCAGCCCCAGCATTTT.

The V and J genes are TRBV4-1 and TRBJ2-2, with unresolved D. V dropped 4 bases and J dropped 4 bases, with 10 bases sitting between them. The CDR3 consists of 14 residues. Germline V CDR1 and CDR2: MGHRA, YSYEKL. The CDR3 DNA is TGCGCCAGCAGCCCTCGACCCAGCACCGGGGAGCTGTTTTTT. This sequence encodes CASSPRPSTGELFF.

The CDR3 DNA follows: TGTGCCAGCAGCCCGGACAGCGAAGAGACCCAGTACTTC. Its protein is CASSPDSEETQYF. The chain uses TRBV13 and TRBJ2-5, with D possibly matching TRBD1 (6 bases). V lost 5 bases and J 3 bases, leaving 10 bases between the germline ends. The CDR3 is made up of 13 amino acids. The germline CDR1 and CDR2 sequences are PRHDT and FYEKMQ (reference sequence).

The V call is TRBV4-3, the J call TRBJ1-6; no clear D gene. The V gene lost 1 base and the J gene lost 6 bases, with 4 bases spanning the gap. This CDR3 region has 13 residues. CDR1 LGHNA and CDR2 YSLEER come from the germline V gene. The CDR3 reads CASSQAGNSPLHF. Written as DNA, the CDR3 is TGCGCCAGCAGCCAAGCCGGTAATTCACCCCTCCACTTT.

This chain uses TRBV4-2 with TRBJ2-3, with unresolved D. Germline loops: CDR1 LGHNA, CDR2 YNFKEQ. The CDR3 has 15 residues. Trimming pared 0 bases from V and 0 bases from J, leaving 7 bases between. CDR3 sequence reads: CASSQERSSTDTQYF. CDR3 sequence (DNA): TGTGCCAGCAGCCAAGAGAGGAGCAGCACAGATACGCAGTATTTT.

The gene calls are TRBV29-1 and TRBJ1-3; D call uncertain. V was trimmed by 7 bases and J by 9 bases, leaving 13 bases between them. CDR1 is SQVTM and CDR2 is ANQGSEA in the germline V gene. This CDR3 spans 11 amino acids. In DNA form, the CDR3 reads TGCAGCGGAATTATCGGTCCCACCATATATTTT. Protein: CSGIIGPTIYF.

This clone appeared once. This chain uses TRBV9 with TRBJ2-1; TRBD1 or TRBD2 may be the D gene (6 bases each). The length of the CDR3 is 14 residues. Per germline, CDR1 SGDLS and CDR2 YYNGEE. The V end lost 2 bases, the J end lost 8 bases, and 14 bases lay between the germline ends. CDR3 region: CASSVRGAQDEQFF. The CDR3 nucleotides read TGTGCCAGCAGCGTTAGGGGGGCACAAGATGAGCAGTTCTTC.

The table lists this clone with a few counts. The chain combines TRBV7-9 with TRBJ1-1; TRBD1 matches 7 bases. The J segment lost 1 base and the V segment lost 8 bases, leaving 10 bases of the junction unmatched. This CDR3 comprises 15 residues. Germline V gives CDR1 SEHNR, CDR2 FQNEAQ (reference sequence). CDR3 region: CASPDVGTANTEAFF. For the CDR3, the DNA is TGTGCCAGCCCGGATGTGGGGACAGCGAACACTGAAGCTTTCTTT.

V and J are TRBV5-1 and TRBJ1-2, with D unresolved. The CDR3 length is 14 residues. The germline V gene encodes CDR1 SGHRS and CDR2 YFSETQ. V was cut by 0 bases and J by 2 bases, with 8 bases left in between. In DNA, the CDR3 is TGCGCCAGCAGCTTGGACAGTCGGAACTATGGCTACACCTTC. It specifies CASSLDSRNYGYTF.